This T cell receptor (beta chain) was identified during a study of vaccination and CD4 T cells after COVID-19. The wider study: Researchers treated cells with overlapping spike peptides taken from SARS-CoV-2, HCoV-NL63, HCoV-OC43 and HCoV-229E. Culture controls were given either a CEFX pool, an HIV-1 Nef pool, or no peptide.

This CDR3 contains 17 residues. Trimming took 7 bases from V and 0 from J; bases not matched to a gene: 8. CDR1 and CDR2 from the germline V gene are MNHNS and SASEGT. At the Johns Hopkins FTIC core, DNA taken from cultured CD4+ T cells was sequenced by way of the Oncomine TCR Beta short-read assay. TCRdb reanalysed the PCR reads using MiXCR and keeps one entry per CDR3 protein. The sample lists around 13,000 distinct CDR3 sequences, 65% to 85% occurring once. Points on this clonotype: The antigen remains undetermined.

Described treatment: 10-day PBMC culture with coronavirus spike peptide pools or control peptides (ViraFEST assay). The TCR was taken from a human donor who had recovered from COVID-19. The sample was CD4+ T cells from blood, cultured in vitro. This sequence joins TRBV6-1 and TRBJ2-2; TRBD2 aligns across 10 bases. Written as DNA, the CDR3 is TGTGCCAGCACCCGAAGGACTAGCGGAACGAACACCGGGGAGCTGTTTTTT. It codes for CASTRRTSGTNTGELFF.